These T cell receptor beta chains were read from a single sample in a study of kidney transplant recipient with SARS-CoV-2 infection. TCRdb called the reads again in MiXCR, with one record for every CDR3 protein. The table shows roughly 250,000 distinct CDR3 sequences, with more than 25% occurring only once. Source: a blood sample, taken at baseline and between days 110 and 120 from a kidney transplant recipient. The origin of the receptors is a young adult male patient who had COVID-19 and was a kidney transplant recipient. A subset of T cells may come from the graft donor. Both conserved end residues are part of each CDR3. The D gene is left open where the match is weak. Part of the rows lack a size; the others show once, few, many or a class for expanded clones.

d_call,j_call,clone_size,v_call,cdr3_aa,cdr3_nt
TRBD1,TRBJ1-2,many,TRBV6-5,CASSLGTGVNYGYTF,TGTGCCAGCAGTTTGGGGACAGGGGTTAACTATGGCTACACCTTC
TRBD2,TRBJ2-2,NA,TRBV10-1,CASSSGLAGGSTGELFF,TGCGCCAGCAGTTCAGGACTAGCGGGAGGATCCACCGGGGAGCTGTTTTTT
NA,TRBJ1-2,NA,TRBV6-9,CASSSGWPYGKTYGHTF,TGTGCCAGCAGTTCAGGTTGGCCTTACGGAAAGACCTATGGCCACACCTTC
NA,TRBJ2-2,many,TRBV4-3,CASSQVAGARTGELFF,TGCGCCAGCAGCCAAGTGGCAGGGGCGCGGACCGGGGAGCTGTTTTTT
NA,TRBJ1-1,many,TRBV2,CASSETDLNTEAFF,TGTGCCAGCAGTGAAACAGATTTGAACACTGAAGCTTTCTTT
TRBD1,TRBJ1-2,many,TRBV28,CASSASGQGNYGYTF,TGTGCCAGCAGTGCCTCGGGACAGGGCAACTATGGCTACACCTTC
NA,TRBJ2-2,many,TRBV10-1,CATHRTFTGELFF,TGCGCCACCCACAGGACCTTCACCGGGGAGCTGTTTTTT
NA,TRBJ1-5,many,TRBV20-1,CSATSGGNQPQHF,TGCAGTGCTACCTCAGGGGGCAATCAGCCCCAGCATTTT
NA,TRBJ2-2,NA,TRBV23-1,CASSQSSQLSNTGELFF,TGCGCCAGCAGTCAATCTTCTCAGTTATCGAACACCGGGGAGCTGTTTTTT
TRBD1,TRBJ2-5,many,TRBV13,CASSQDREETQYF,TGTGCCAGCAGTCAGGACAGGGAGGAGACCCAGTACTTC
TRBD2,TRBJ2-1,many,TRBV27,CASSPGLAGANEQFF,TGTGCCAGCAGTCCCGGACTAGCGGGAGCTAATGAACAGTTCTTC
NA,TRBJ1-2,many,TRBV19,CASSILVTNRKTYGYTF,TGTGCCAGTAGTATTTTGGTGACAAATCGAAAGACCTATGGCTACACCTTC
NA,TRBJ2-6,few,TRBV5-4,CASSPPRGGANVLTF,TGTGCCAGCAGCCCGCCCCGAGGGGGGGCCAACGTCCTGACTTTC
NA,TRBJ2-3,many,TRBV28,CASSLSADTDTQYF,TGTGCCAGCAGTTTAAGCGCAGACACAGATACGCAGTATTTT
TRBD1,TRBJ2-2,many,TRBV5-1,CASSLGRTGTATGELFF,TGCGCCAGCAGCTTGGGCCGGACAGGGACGGCCACCGGGGAGCTGTTTTTT
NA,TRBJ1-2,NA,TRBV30,CAWYPERYRKTYGYTF,TGTGCCTGGTATCCCGAGCGTTATAGAAAGACCTATGGCTACACCTTC
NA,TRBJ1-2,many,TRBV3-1,CASSELDTLRKTYGYTF,TGTGCCAGCAGCGAGTTAGACACCCTTCGAAAGACCTATGGCTACACCTTC
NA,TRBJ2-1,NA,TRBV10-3,CAISGSDRPTDEQFF,TGTGCCATCAGCGGTAGCGACAGACCCACCGATGAGCAGTTCTTC
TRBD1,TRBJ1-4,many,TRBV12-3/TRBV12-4,CASSLGQGFGEKLFF,TGTGCCAGCAGTTTGGGACAGGGCTTTGGCGAAAAACTGTTTTTT
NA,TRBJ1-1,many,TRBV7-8,CASISGTEAFF,TGTGCCAGCATTTCGGGCACTGAAGCTTTCTTT
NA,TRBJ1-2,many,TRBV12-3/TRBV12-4,CASSRRYTAGKTYGYTF,TGTGCCAGCAGTCGACGATACACAGCAGGAAAGACCTATGGCTACACCTTC
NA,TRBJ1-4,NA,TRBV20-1,CGARAGSYEKLFF,TGCGGTGCTAGGGCAGGGTCGTATGAAAAACTGTTTTTT
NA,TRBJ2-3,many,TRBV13,CASSLYTDTQYF,TGTGCCAGCAGCTTATATACAGATACGCAGTATTTT
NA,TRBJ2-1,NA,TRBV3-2,CASSPEGWLYEQFF,TGTGCCAGCAGTCCCGAAGGGTGGCTGTATGAGCAGTTCTTC
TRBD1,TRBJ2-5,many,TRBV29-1,CSVAAGTGEETQYF,TGCAGCGTTGCGGCCGGGACAGGGGAAGAGACCCAGTACTTC
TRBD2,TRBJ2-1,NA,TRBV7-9,CASSIGTSGRDEQFF,TGTGCCAGCAGCATAGGGACTAGCGGTCGGGATGAGCAGTTCTTC
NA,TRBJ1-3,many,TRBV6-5,CASSYFDTPGNTIYF,TGTGCCAGCAGTTACTTTGACACTCCTGGAAACACCATATATTTT
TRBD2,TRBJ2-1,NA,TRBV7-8,CASSLALGLAGDGEQFF,TGTGCCAGCAGCTTAGCCCTGGGACTAGCGGGAGACGGAGAACAGTTCTTC
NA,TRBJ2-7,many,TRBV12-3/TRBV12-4,CASSLAVLYEQYF,TGTGCCAGCAGTTTAGCTGTCCTCTACGAGCAGTACTTC
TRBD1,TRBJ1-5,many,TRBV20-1,CSARETGFNQPQHF,TGCAGTGCTAGAGAGACAGGGTTTAATCAGCCCCAGCATTTT
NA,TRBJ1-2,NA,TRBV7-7,CASSDMCKCRKTYGYTF,TGTGCCAGCAGCGATATGTGTAAGTGCCGAAAGACCTATGGCTACACCTTC
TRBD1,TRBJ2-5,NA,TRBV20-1,CSARTGAYQETQYF,TGCAGTGCCAGGACAGGGGCGTATCAAGAGACCCAGTACTTC
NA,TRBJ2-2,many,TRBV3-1,CASSIARPISGLTGELFF,TGTGCCAGCAGCATAGCGCGTCCCATTTCAGGCTTGACCGGGGAGCTGTTTTTT
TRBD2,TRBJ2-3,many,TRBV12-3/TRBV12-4,CASSFRGGADTQYF,TGTGCCAGCAGTTTTCGGGGGGGGGCAGATACGCAGTATTTT
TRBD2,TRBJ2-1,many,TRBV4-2,CASSQEASGGVGNEQFF,TGTGCCAGCAGCCAAGAGGCTAGCGGGGGAGTCGGGAATGAGCAGTTCTTC
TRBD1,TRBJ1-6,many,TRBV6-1,CASSEAGTGDNSPLHF,TGTGCCAGCAGTGAAGCTGGGACAGGGGACAATTCACCCCTCCACTTT
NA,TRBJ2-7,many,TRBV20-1,CSAKKAAGGYEQYF,TGCAGTGCAAAGAAGGCGGCGGGTGGCTACGAGCAGTACTTC
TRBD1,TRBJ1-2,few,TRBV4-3,CASSQVYGQDYGYTF,TGCGCCAGCAGCCAAGTGTACGGACAGGACTATGGCTACACCTTC
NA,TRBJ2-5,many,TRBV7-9,CASSIYQQETQYF,TGTGCCAGCAGCATCTACCAGCAAGAGACCCAGTACTTC
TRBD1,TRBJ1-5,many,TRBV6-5,CASSAGQLNQPQHF,TGTGCCAGCAGTGCGGGACAGCTCAATCAGCCCCAGCATTTT
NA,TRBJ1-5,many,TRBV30,CAWRRQGFDNQPQHF,TGTGCCTGGAGGAGGCAGGGGTTTGACAATCAGCCCCAGCATTTT
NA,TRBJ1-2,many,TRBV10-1,CASSMETRSRKTYGYTF,TGCGCCAGCAGTATGGAGACAAGATCGCGAAAGACCTATGGCTACACCTTC
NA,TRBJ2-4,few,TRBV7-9,CASSLARQGKERAKNIQYF,TGTGCCAGCAGCTTAGCGCGTCAGGGGAAGGAAAGAGCCAAAAACATTCAGTACTTC
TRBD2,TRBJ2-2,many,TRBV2,CASSVPSGRNTGELFF,TGTGCCAGCAGTGTCCCTAGCGGGAGGAACACCGGGGAGCTGTTTTTT
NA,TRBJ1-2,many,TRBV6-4,CASSCMGSHGKTYGYTF,TGTGCCAGCAGTTGCATGGGCTCACACGGAAAGACCTATGGCTACACCTTC
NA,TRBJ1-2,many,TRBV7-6,CASSEGLESRKTYGYTF,TGTGCCAGCAGCGAGGGCCTTGAATCTCGAAAGACCTATGGCTACACCTTC
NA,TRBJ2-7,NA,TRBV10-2,CASSENLAAAEQYF,TGCGCCAGCAGTGAGAATTTGGCTGCGGCCGAACAGTACTTC
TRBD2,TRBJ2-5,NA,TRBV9,CASSVATTGLADQETQYF,TGTGCCAGCAGCGTAGCTACTACCGGGCTAGCGGATCAAGAGACCCAGTACTTC
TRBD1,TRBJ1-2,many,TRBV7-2,CASSLQGASYGYTF,TGTGCCAGCAGCTTACAGGGGGCAAGCTATGGCTACACCTTC
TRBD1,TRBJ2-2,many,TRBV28,CASSPPGQGDTGELFF,TGTGCCAGCAGTCCCCCCGGGCAGGGGGACACCGGGGAGCTGTTTTTT
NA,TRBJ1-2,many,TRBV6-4,CASSSWSSHGKTYGYTF,TGTGCCAGCAGTTCCTGGTCCTCACACGGAAAGACCTATGGCTACACCTTC
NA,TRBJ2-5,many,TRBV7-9,CASSLPAQETQYF,TGTGCCAGCAGCTTACCGGCCCAAGAGACCCAGTACTTC